Following are 32 T cell receptor beta chains from one sample sequenced in a study of blood T cell repertoires in COVID-19. The method was immunoSEQ multiplex PCR; TCRdb's version includes in-frame clones alone and lacks a portion of them. The sample shows about 310,000 clones, approximately 88% of them seen only once. The sequenced sample consisted of PBMCs or T cells enriched from blood (not recorded which). All receptors come from a young woman who had recovered from COVID-19.

The rearrangement joins TRBV24-1 to TRBJ1-1; D unresolved. The V gene's germline CDR1 is KGHDR and CDR2 SFDVKD. The V gene lost 9 bases and the J gene lost 1 base, with 11 bases spanning the gap. The CDR3 consists of 13 residues. CDR3 coding DNA: TGTGCCACCCGAAACTCGGGGAACACTGAAGCTTTCTTT. It encodes CATRNSGNTEAFF.

This clone was found once. The rearrangement joins TRBV6-5 to TRBJ1-5; no firm D call. Germline-derived CDR1 and CDR2 are MNHEY and SVGAGI. The CDR3 loop spans 13 amino acids. V lost 6 bases, J lost 3 bases, and 9 bases lay in between. CDR3 amino acids: CASSSRLNQPQHF. CDR3 bases: TGTGCCAGCAGCTCAAGACTCAATCAGCCCCAGCATTTT.

This chain joins TRBV5-1 and TRBJ2-1; 10 nucleotides agree with TRBD2. The CDR3 is made up of 13 amino acids. J gave up 9 bases and V 4 bases, and 4 bases lay outside the gene matches. Germline values: CDR1 SGHRS, CDR2 YFSETQ. CDR3 sequence reads: CASSTSGKGEQFF. The CDR3 DNA reads as TGCGCCAGCAGCACTAGCGGGAAGGGTGAGCAGTTCTTC. Looking up the rest from reference TRBV5-1 and TRBJ2-1 gives the full variable domain: KAGVTQTPRYLIKTRGQQVTLSCSPISGHRSVSWYQQTPGQGLQFLFEYFSETQRNKGNFPGRFSGRQFSNSRSEMNVSTLELGDSALYLCASSTSGKGEQFFGPGTRLTVL.

The J gene is TRBJ1-4, the V gene TRBV10-2, with D maybe TRBD1 (6 bases). The CDR3 sequence is 17 residues long. Trimming pared 3 bases from V and 4 bases from J, leaving 18 bases between. Germline lookup yields CDR1 WSHSY and CDR2 SAAADI. CDR3 loop: CASSDPPAGALNEKLFF. In DNA, the CDR3 is TGCGCCAGCAGTGACCCCCCAGCAGGGGCTCTTAATGAAAAACTGTTTTTT.

The chain carries TRBV6-2 or TRBV6-3 and TRBJ2-5, with 9 nucleotides matching TRBD2. Trimming removed 2 bases from V and 5 bases from J; junction bases left unmatched: 12. CDR3 length: 17 residues. Germline loops: CDR1 MNHEY, CDR2 SVGEGT. The CDR3 reads CASSYVGPAGGSETQYF. The DNA for the CDR3 is TGTGCCAGCAGTTACGTGGGGCCAGCGGGGGGTTCGGAGACCCAGTACTTC.

This sequence joins TRBV7-9 and TRBJ2-7; weak D call: TRBD1 (5 bases). V was trimmed by 0 bases and J by 6 bases, leaving 12 bases between them. The CDR3 has 14 amino acids. Germline V gene data show CDR1 as SEHNR and CDR2 as FQNEAQ (reference sequence). The CDR3 bases are TGTGCCAGCAGCTTAGCCAGGGAAATCGGCGAGCAGTACTTC. It translates to CASSLAREIGEQYF. Variable domain in full (rest from reference TRBV7-9 and TRBJ2-7): DTGVSQNPRHKITKRGQNVTFRCDPISEHNRLYWYRQTLGQGPEFLTYFQNEAQLEKSRLLSDRFSAERPKGSFSTLEIQRTEQGDSAMYLCASSLAREIGEQYFGPGTRLTVT.

The chain links TRBV10-1 to TRBJ2-7, with 12 positions matching TRBD2. From germline, CDR1 is WNHNN and CDR2 SYGVQD (reference sequence). Losses at the gene ends were 5 bases for V and 0 bases for J; bases not matched to a gene: 2. This CDR3 has 15 amino acids. CDR3 nucleotide sequence: TGCGCCAGCAGTACTAGCGGGGGGAGCTCCTACGAGCAGTACTTC. Amino acid sequence: CASSTSGGSSYEQYF.

Remarks on this clone: Other DNA variants within this sample encode the same CDR3. This sequence joins TRBV5-1 and TRBJ2-5; 8 bases line up with TRBD1. The CDR3 sequence is 14 residues long. Germline V gives CDR1 SGHRS, CDR2 YFSETQ. J lost 2 bases, V lost 0 bases, and 0 bases had no gene match. CDR3 sequence: CASSLGQGQETQYF. Here the CDR3 DNA reads TGCGCCAGCAGCTTGGGACAGGGGCAAGAGACCCAGTACTTC.

There are a few counts of this clone. This chain uses TRBV4-1 with TRBJ2-5; the match to TRBD2 covers 10 bases. The CDR3 totals 15 residues. After removal of 6 bases from V and 2 bases from J, the junction contained 6 bases not matched to a gene. CDR1 MGHRA and CDR2 YSYEKL come from the germline V gene. The CDR3 bases are TGCGCCAGCAGTCGACTAGCGGGTCAACAAGAGACCCAGTACTTC. This gives the protein CASSRLAGQQETQYF.

The chain has TRBV6-1 and TRBJ1-2, with 8 bases aligning to TRBD1. Trimming at V came to 1 base and at J to 4 bases, leaving 5 bases not matched to a gene. Germline lookup yields CDR1 MNHNS and CDR2 SASEGT. The CDR3 length is 15 residues. This CDR3 is CASSEGGQVVYGYTF. CDR3 sequence (DNA): TGTGCCAGCAGTGAAGGGGGACAGGTCGTCTATGGCTACACCTTC.

V gene TRBV11-2 combines with J gene TRBJ2-2; TRBD1 might be the D (6 bases). The CDR3 loop spans 15 amino acids. V was clipped by 4 bases and J by 4 bases, with 13 bases between them. Germline CDR1 SGHAT, CDR2 FQNNGV. The chain's CDR3 is CASSSYRASTGELFF. Here the CDR3 DNA reads TGTGCCAGCAGCTCCTACAGGGCCAGCACCGGGGAGCTGTTTTTT.

V gene TRBV19 combines with J gene TRBJ1-2, with no clear D. The germline V gene has CDR1 LNHDA and CDR2 SQIVND (reference sequence). Deletions cut 1 base from V and 5 bases from J, with 14 bases between. This CDR3 is 15 amino acids long. CDR3 loop: CASSIVEGPRYGYTF. CDR3 nucleotide sequence: TGTGCCAGTAGTATAGTAGAGGGTCCTCGGTATGGCTACACCTTC.

This clone was recorded only once. The chain combines TRBV19 with TRBJ1-2; tentative D call: TRBD1 (5 bases). CDR1 and CDR2 from the germline V gene are LNHDA and SQIVND (reference sequence). Trimming pared 6 bases from V and 2 bases from J, leaving 13 bases between. The CDR3 has 14 residues. The CDR3 spells CASSKFDSNYGYTF. The DNA of the CDR3 is TGTGCCAGTAGCAAATTCGACAGCAACTATGGCTACACCTTC.

DNA for the CDR3: TGTGCCAGTAAAAGGACAGGGGTCTATGGCTACACCTTC. It is translated as CASKRTGVYGYTF. The chain recombines TRBV19 with TRBJ1-2; 9 nucleotides line up with TRBD1. J was trimmed by 4 bases and V by 7 bases; bases with no gene match: 4. This CDR3 is built from 13 residues. The V gene's germline CDR1 is LNHDA and CDR2 SQIVND (reference sequence).

The chain combines TRBV7-6 with TRBJ2-3; 8 positions match TRBD2. This CDR3 is 16 amino acids long. CDR1 and CDR2 from the germline V gene are SGHVS and FNYEAQ. With V trimmed by 0 bases and J by 1 base, 3 bases remained unmatched. Written as DNA, the CDR3 is TGTGCCAGCAGCTTAGCGGCGGGAGGAGGCACAGATACGCAGTATTTT. Translation gives CASSLAAGGGTDTQYF.

The J gene is TRBJ2-7, the V gene TRBV11-2, with TRBD1 identical over 10 bases. V was clipped by 4 bases and J by 4 bases; unmatched bases: 7. Germline CDR1 is SGHAT and CDR2 is FQNNGV. CDR3 length: 15 residues. The CDR3 DNA is TGTGCCAGCAGCTGGGGACAGGGGCCCAAATACGAGCAGTACTTC. It yields the protein CASSWGQGPKYEQYF.

There are a few counts of this clone. The genes are TRBV12-3 or TRBV12-4 and TRBJ1-2; D is undetermined. V dropped 5 bases and J dropped 8 bases, with 15 bases sitting between them. The CDR3 covers 13 residues. CDR3 loop: CASSETPSGGYTF. The DNA of the CDR3 is TGTGCCAGCAGTGAGACGCCCTCGGGAGGCTACACCTTC.

V usage is TRBV28 and J usage is TRBJ1-5; D gene uncertain. The V and J ends lost 3 bases and 0 bases respectively, with 6 bases between them. From germline, CDR1 is MDHEN and CDR2 SYDVKM. This CDR3 has 14 residues. The CDR3 coding sequence is TGTGCCAGCAGTTTCAGGCATAGCAATCAGCCCCAGCATTTT. Residues: CASSFRHSNQPQHF.

This clone was recorded once. The rearrangement uses TRBV4-3 and TRBJ2-7, with D possibly matching TRBD2 (6 bases). Germline V lookup: CDR1 LGHNA, CDR2 YSLEER. The CDR3 is made up of 21 amino acids. Trimming removed 4 bases at V and 0 bases at J, with 31 bases between. The CDR3: CASSRQVQAHGVGGASYEQYF. The DNA of the CDR3 is TGCGCCAGCAGCCGTCAAGTACAAGCCCACGGGGTGGGGGGAGCCTCCTACGAGCAGTACTTC.

The chain combines TRBV9 with TRBJ2-1; weak D call: TRBD2 (6 bases). CDR3 length equals 17 residues. Trimming stripped 3 bases from V and 2 bases from J, with 18 bases between. Per the germline V gene, CDR1 is SGDLS and CDR2 is YYNGEE. In DNA form, the CDR3 reads TGTGCCAGCAGCGCCCCTGGGGGGTCGTTTACCTACAATGAGCAGTTCTTC. This encodes CASSAPGGSFTYNEQFF.

This clone was detected only once. This rearrangement joins TRBV7-2 to TRBJ1-5; the match to TRBD1 covers 8 bases. The CDR3 consists of 16 residues. Germline-derived CDR1 and CDR2 are SGHTA and FQGNSA. The trim removed 4 bases at V and 4 bases at J, leaving 9 bases unmatched. The CDR3 loop reads CASSSDRATNNQPQHF. CDR3 nucleotide sequence: TGTGCCAGCAGCTCGGACAGGGCTACCAATAATCAGCCCCAGCATTTT.

The chain recombines TRBV5-6 with TRBJ2-4; TRBD2 matches 8 bases. V lost 4 bases and J lost 0; bases outside the gene matches: 0. The CDR3 has 14 residues. CDR1 is SGHDT, CDR2 YYEEEE, per germline. CDR3 nucleotides: TGTGCCAGCAGCCTAGCGGGAGCCAAAAACATTCAGTACTTC. It translates to CASSLAGAKNIQYF.

The chain employs TRBV6-5 and TRBJ2-2; D unclear. V was shortened by 5 bases and J by 1 base, with 8 bases between the two germline ends. Germline CDR1 and CDR2: MNHEY and SVGAGI. This CDR3 is 14 amino acids long. CDR3 residues: CASSKNRNTGELFF. The CDR3 DNA is TGTGCCAGCAGTAAGAACAGGAACACCGGGGAGCTGTTTTTT.

The gene calls are TRBV30 and TRBJ2-7; 7 bases are a match to TRBD2. V lost 7 bases and J lost 0; bases outside the gene matches: 9. Germline V gene data show CDR1 as GTSNPN and CDR2 as SVGIG (reference sequence). This CDR3 has 14 amino acids. In DNA, the CDR3 is TGTGCCTCCCATGGGGAGGGGTCCTCCTACGAGCAGTACTTC. It yields the protein CASHGEGSSYEQYF.

The chain uses TRBV7-2 and TRBJ2-1; 9 bases match TRBD2. The CDR3 runs to 15 residues. The germline V gene has CDR1 SGHTA and CDR2 FQGNSA. V was pared by 1 base and J by 7 bases, with 5 bases of the junction left unmatched. The CDR3 reads CASSLVSGSRNEQFF. CDR3 nucleotides: TGTGCCAGCAGCTTAGTTAGCGGGAGTAGGAATGAGCAGTTCTTC.

This clone was detected only once. The chain uses TRBV7-8 and TRBJ1-5; 9 bases are shared with TRBD1. Germline assignment: CDR1 SGHVS and CDR2 FQNEAQ. The CDR3 extends over 17 amino acids. V lost 4 bases to trimming and J lost 2 bases; unmatched junction nucleotides: 9. The DNA for the CDR3 is TGTGCCAGCAGCTCATGGACAGGGGTTCCGGGCAATCAGCCCCAGCATTTT. This sequence encodes CASSSWTGVPGNQPQHF.

V is TRBV18 and J is TRBJ2-5, with 7 bases lining up with TRBD1. CDR1 is KGHSH and CDR2 is LQKENI in the germline V gene. J lost 7 bases, V lost 2 bases, and 16 bases had no gene match. The CDR3 sequence is 17 residues long. CDR3 sequence: CASSPGGQALPLATQYF. DNA for the CDR3: TGTGCCAGCTCACCAGGCGGACAGGCCTTGCCCTTGGCGACCCAGTACTTC.

This rearrangement joins TRBV7-2 to TRBJ2-7; D is perhaps TRBD1 (6 bases). The CDR3 is 16 residues long. Germline loops: CDR1 SGHTA, CDR2 FQGNSA. Trimming cost V 1 base and J 0 bases, with 13 bases left between them. CDR3 DNA sequence: TGTGCCAGCAGCTTAGTGGGGGCTCATGGCTCCTACGAGCAGTACTTC. Translated: CASSLVGAHGSYEQYF.

The chain uses TRBV6-5 and TRBJ1-5, with 7 bases identical to TRBD1. This CDR3 region has 15 residues. The junction had 10 bases not matched to a gene; V was cut back by 7 bases and J by 4 bases. The V gene's germline CDR1 is MNHEY and CDR2 SVGAGI. DNA for the CDR3: TGTGCCAGCATACCCAGACAGGGATCAAATCAGCCCCAGCATTTT. Translating it yields CASIPRQGSNQPQHF.

The CDR3 loop is CASSVATRAGGRLYNEQFF. The CDR3 coding sequence is TGTGCCAGCAGCGTAGCTACACGAGCGGGAGGGCGCCTCTACAATGAGCAGTTCTTC. The rearrangement uses TRBV9 and TRBJ2-1; 10 positions match TRBD2. CDR3 length: 19 amino acids. V lost 0 bases, J lost 3 bases, and 12 bases stayed unmatched. Germline CDR1 SGDLS, CDR2 YYNGEE.

The chain joins TRBV27 to TRBJ1-4; TRBD1 might be the D (6 bases). In germline, CDR1 is MNHEY, CDR2 SMNVEV (reference sequence). The CDR3 length is 17 residues. V was clipped by 0 bases and J by 8 bases, with 19 bases between them. The CDR3 sequence: CASSLSTFRGVGEKLFF. The CDR3 DNA sequence: TGTGCCAGCAGTTTATCAACCTTCAGGGGCGTCGGGGAAAAACTGTTTTTT.

The chain is built from TRBV28 and TRBJ2-7; weak D call: TRBD1 (6 bases). The CDR3 length is 16 residues. CDR1 is MDHEN and CDR2 is SYDVKM in the germline V gene. The V end lost 3 bases, the J end lost 5 bases, and 20 bases lay between the germline ends. This CDR3 reads CASSFNLGATHDEQYF. The CDR3 region has the DNA TGTGCCAGCAGTTTTAATCTGGGGGCGACACACGACGAGCAGTACTTC.